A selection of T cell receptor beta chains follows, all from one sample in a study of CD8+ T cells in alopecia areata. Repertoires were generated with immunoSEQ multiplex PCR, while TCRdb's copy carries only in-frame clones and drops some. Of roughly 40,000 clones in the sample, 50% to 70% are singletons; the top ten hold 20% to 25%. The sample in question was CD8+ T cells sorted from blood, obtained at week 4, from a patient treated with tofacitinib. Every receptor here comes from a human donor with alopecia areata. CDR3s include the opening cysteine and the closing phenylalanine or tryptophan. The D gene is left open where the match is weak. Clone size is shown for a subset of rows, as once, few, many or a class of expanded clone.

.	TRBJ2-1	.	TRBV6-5	TGTGCCAGCGCGTCAAAGTGGTACAATGAGCAGTTCTTC	CASASKWYNEQFF
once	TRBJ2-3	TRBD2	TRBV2	TGTGCCAGCAGTGAGGGGACTAGCAGCACAGATACGCAGTATTTT	CASSEGTSSTDTQYF
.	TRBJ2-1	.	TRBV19	TGTGCCAGTAGTATAGTTCAGTCCGGTGAGCAGTTCTTC	CASSIVQSGEQFF
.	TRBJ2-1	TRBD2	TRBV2	TGTGCCAGCAGTGTCAGCGGGGGTAGTTATGAGCAGTTCTTC	CASSVSGGSYEQFF
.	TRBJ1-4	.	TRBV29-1	TGCAGCGTTGATTATGGGTCACGACTGTTTTTT	CSVDYGSRLFF
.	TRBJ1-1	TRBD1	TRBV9	TGTGCCAGCAGCGAGGGACAGGCAGAGACGAACACTGAAGCTTTCTTT	CASSEGQAETNTEAFF
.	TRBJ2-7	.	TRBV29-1	TGCAGCGCGAGGCTCGGTGTTAGCTCCTACGAGCAGTACTTC	CSARLGVSSYEQYF
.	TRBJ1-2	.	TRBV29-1	TGCAGCGTTGTGCAGGTAGATGAGTATGGCTACACCTTC	CSVVQVDEYGYTF
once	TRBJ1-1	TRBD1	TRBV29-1	TGCAGCGTTGACCAGGGGGCAAGCACTGAAGCTTTCTTT	CSVDQGASTEAFF
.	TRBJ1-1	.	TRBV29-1	TGCAGCGTGTTACAGGGTTTTGATGAAGCTTTCTTT	CSVLQGFDEAFF
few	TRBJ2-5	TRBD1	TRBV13	TGTGCCAGCAGCGCACGACAGGGCGGAGAGACCCAGTACTTC	CASSARQGGETQYF
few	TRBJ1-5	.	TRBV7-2	TGTGCCAGCAGCTTATCGCCTTCGCAGCCCCAGCATTTT	CASSLSPSQPQHF
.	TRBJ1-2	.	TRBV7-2	TGTGCCAGCAGTTCTCCCCCCTGGGAGAGATTCTATGGCTACACCTTC	CASSSPPWERFYGYTF
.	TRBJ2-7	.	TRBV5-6	TGCGCCAGCAGCCAAGTAGCGGACTCCTACGAGCAGTACTTC	CASSQVADSYEQYF
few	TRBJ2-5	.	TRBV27	TGTGCCAGCAGTCAAGAGACCCAGTACTTC	CASSQETQYF
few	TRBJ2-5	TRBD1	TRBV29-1	TGCAGCGTTGGAGGGGGACAGACCTACCAAGAGACCCAGTACTTC	CSVGGGQTYQETQYF
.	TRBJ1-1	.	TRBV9	TGTGCCAGCAGCTCCCCCAGGGCTGAAGCTTTCTTT	CASSSPRAEAFF
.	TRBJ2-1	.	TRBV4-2	TGTGCCAGCAGCCAAGAGTCTACAGGCCAAAAGGGGTTTTACAATGAGCAGTTCTTC	CASSQESTGQKGFYNEQFF
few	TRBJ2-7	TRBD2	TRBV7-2	TGTGCCAGCAGCCCACCGGGACTAAGACGCGAGCAGTACTTC	CASSPPGLRREQYF
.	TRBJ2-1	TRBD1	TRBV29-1	TGCAGCGTTTTCCAGGGGGCCGACCCTGAGCAGTTCTTC	CSVFQGADPEQFF
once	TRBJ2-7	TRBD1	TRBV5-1	TGCGCCAGCAGTCCGAGCGAAAGACAGGGTCCCTACGAGCAGTACTTC	CASSPSERQGPYEQYF
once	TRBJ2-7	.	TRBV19	TGTGCCAGTAGTATGGGCTCCGGGACAACATACGAGCAGTACTTC	CASSMGSGTTYEQYF
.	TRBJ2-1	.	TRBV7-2	TGTGCCAGCAGCTTGCCGGACAATGAGCAGTTCTTC	CASSLPDNEQFF
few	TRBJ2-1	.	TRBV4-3	TGCGCCAGCAGCCAAGATACAGGGCGTTACAATGAGCAGTTCTTC	CASSQDTGRYNEQFF
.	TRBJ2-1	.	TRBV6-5	TGTGCCAGCGGAGGGACCGCCTACAATGAGCAGTTCTTC	CASGGTAYNEQFF
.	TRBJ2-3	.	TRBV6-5	TGTGCCAGCAGTTACTCGATTGGGGGTCCCACAGATACGCAGTATTTT	CASSYSIGGPTDTQYF
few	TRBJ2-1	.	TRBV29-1	TGCAGCGTTGAAGTCAGGTACAATGAGCAGTTCTTC	CSVEVRYNEQFF
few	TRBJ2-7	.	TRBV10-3	TGTGCCATCAGTGACAGGGTCTACGAGCAGTACTTC	CAISDRVYEQYF
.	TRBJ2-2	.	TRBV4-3	TGCGCCAGCAGCCAAGATCGGGGGTCGTCCACCGGGGAGCTGTTTTTT	CASSQDRGSSTGELFF
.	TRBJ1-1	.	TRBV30	TGTGCCTGGAGGGGGGGAGTTGGGACTGAAGCTTTCTTT	CAWRGGVGTEAFF
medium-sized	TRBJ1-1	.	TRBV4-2	TGTGCCAGCAGCCAAGGGACAGACAACACTGAAGCTTTCTTT	CASSQGTDNTEAFF
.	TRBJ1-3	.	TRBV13	TGTGCCAGCAGCTTAGGCCTGTCAGTTCGCTCTGGAAACACCATATATTTT	CASSLGLSVRSGNTIYF
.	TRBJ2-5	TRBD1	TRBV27	TGTGCCAGCAGTTGGGACAGCCAAGAGACCCAGTACTTC	CASSWDSQETQYF
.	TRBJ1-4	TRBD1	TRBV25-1	TGTGCCAGCAGTGATGACCGGGGACAGAGTGAAAAACTGTTTTTT	CASSDDRGQSEKLFF
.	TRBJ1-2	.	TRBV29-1	TGCAGCGTTGGCGGTAGGGAGCTTAAGGGGCCCACCTTC	CSVGGRELKGPTF
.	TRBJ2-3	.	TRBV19	TGTGCCAGTAGTTTGGGATCAGATACGCAGTATTTT	CASSLGSDTQYF
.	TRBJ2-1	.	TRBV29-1	TGCAGCGCTATGGGGGATGAGCAGTTCTTC	CSAMGDEQFF
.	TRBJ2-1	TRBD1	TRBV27	TGTGCCAGCAGTGAGAGGGGGCCAGACAATGAGCAGTTCTTC	CASSERGPDNEQFF
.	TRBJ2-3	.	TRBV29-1	TGCAGCGTTATTCCAATCTCGGGTCCTTCGACAGATACGCAGTATTTT	CSVIPISGPSTDTQYF
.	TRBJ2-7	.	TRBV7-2	TGTGCCAGCAGACTCGAATACGAGCAGTACTTC	CASRLEYEQYF
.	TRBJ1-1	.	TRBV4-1	TGCGCCAGCAGCCAAGAAATGTTGAAAACAGCTTTCTTT	CASSQEMLKTAFF
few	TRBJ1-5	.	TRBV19	TGTGCCAGTAGTATAAGGGATGGCGGTCAGCCCCAGCATTTT	CASSIRDGGQPQHF
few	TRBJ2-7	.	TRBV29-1	TGCAGCGTTCCTGACGGAGCCTACGAGCAGTACTTC	CSVPDGAYEQYF
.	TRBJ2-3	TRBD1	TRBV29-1	TGCAGCGTTAATCCCGGGACAGGGAGAGATACGCAGTATTTT	CSVNPGTGRDTQYF
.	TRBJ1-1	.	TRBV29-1	TGCAGCGTTGATTCAGGGCCTGAAGCTTTCTTT	CSVDSGPEAFF
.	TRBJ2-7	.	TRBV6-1	TGTGCCAGCAGTATCGAGGCAGTTAAAGCCTACGAGCAGTACTTC	CASSIEAVKAYEQYF
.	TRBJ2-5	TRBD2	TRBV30	TGTGCCTGGACTAGCGGGGGGGTGGAGACCCAGTACTTC	CAWTSGGVETQYF
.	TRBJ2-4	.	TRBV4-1	TGCGCCAGCAGCCAAGATCAGGGAACCTCCCAAAACATTCAGTACTTC	CASSQDQGTSQNIQYF
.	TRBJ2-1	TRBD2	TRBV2	TGTGCCAGCAGTGCGAGCGGGGGGGGATACAATGAGCAGTTCTTC	CASSASGGGYNEQFF
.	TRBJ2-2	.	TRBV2	TGTGCCAGCAGTCCACAGGGTAACCCGAACACCGGGGAGCTGTTTTTT	CASSPQGNPNTGELFF
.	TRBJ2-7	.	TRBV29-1	TGCAGCGTTGAAGGGTTAGGGGTTGGCACTTACGAGCAGTACTTC	CSVEGLGVGTYEQYF
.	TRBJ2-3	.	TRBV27	TGTGCCAGCAGTTTCTCAGGGGAGGTCACAGATACGCAGTATTTT	CASSFSGEVTDTQYF
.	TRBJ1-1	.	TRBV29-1	TGCAGCGCCGAGCGACAGGAAGCTTTCTTT	CSAERQEAFF
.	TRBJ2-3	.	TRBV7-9	TGTGCCAGCAGAACGGGCTCTAGCACAGATACGCAGTATTTT	CASRTGSSTDTQYF
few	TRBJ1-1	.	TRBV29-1	TGCAGCGTTTTCAGGGGTACAGCTTTCTTT	CSVFRGTAFF
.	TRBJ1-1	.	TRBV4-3	TGCGCCAGCAGCCAAGCAAGGGGCCGGGAAGCTTTCTTT	CASSQARGREAFF
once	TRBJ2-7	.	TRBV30	TGTGCCTGGAAGGAGGGATACGAGCAGTACTTC	CAWKEGYEQYF